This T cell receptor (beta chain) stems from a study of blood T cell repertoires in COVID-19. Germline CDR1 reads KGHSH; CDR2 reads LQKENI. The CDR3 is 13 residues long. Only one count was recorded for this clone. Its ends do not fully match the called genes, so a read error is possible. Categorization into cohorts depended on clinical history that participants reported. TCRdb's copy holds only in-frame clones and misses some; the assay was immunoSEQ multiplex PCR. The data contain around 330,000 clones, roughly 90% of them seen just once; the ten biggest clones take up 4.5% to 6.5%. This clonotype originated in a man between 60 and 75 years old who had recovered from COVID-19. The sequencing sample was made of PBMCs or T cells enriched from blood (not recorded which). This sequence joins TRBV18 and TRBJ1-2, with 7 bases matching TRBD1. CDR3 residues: CASSLDREDGHTF. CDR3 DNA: TGTGCCAGCTCCCTCGACAGGGAGGATGGCCACACCTTC.